The 19 T cell receptor beta chains given below trace back to one sample, sequenced in a study of metastatic and nonmetastatic thyroid tumors. Each patient went into thyroid surgery without having received any treatment. TCRdb re-clonotyped the PCR reads via MiXCR. The table has about 21,000 clones, approximately 30% seen once. The sequenced sample was blood. All receptors derive from a female donor with papillary thyroid cancer or a benign thyroid nodule (not recorded which). Some clones in this sample may be carry-over from other donors' samples.

The chain combines TRBV28 with TRBJ2-3, with D uncertain. The CDR3 is 14 residues long. Trimming took off 3 bases at V and 0 bases at J, with 7 bases between the two ends. CDR1 is MDHEN, CDR2 SYDVKM, per germline. For the CDR3, the DNA is TGTGCCAGCAGTTTTGAGGACAGCACAGATACGCAGTATTTT. Translating gives CASSFEDSTDTQYF.

This clone is deemed medium-sized. This chain joins TRBV5-1 and TRBJ2-7, with 8 bases identical to TRBD1. The trim removed 3 bases at V and 6 bases at J, leaving 8 bases unmatched. Germline V gene lookup returns CDR1 SGHRS and CDR2 YFSETQ. This CDR3 region has 14 residues. As DNA, the CDR3 is TGCGCCAGCAGCTCGCCCAGCAGGGGGCTCGAGCAGTACTTC. Protein: CASSSPSRGLEQYF.

This clone was recorded many times. For the CDR3, the DNA is TGTGCCAGCAGCGCTCAGACAGGGCTGAACACTGAAGCTTTCTTT. Translating gives CASSAQTGLNTEAFF. This chain links TRBV7-3 with TRBJ1-1; 7 nucleotides agree with TRBD1. Germline loops: CDR1 SGHTA, CDR2 FQGTGA. With 5 bases clipped from V and 0 bases from J, the junction kept 6 bases outside the gene matches. The CDR3 consists of 15 residues.

The gene calls are TRBV7-2 and TRBJ2-2; D not certain. The CDR3 is made up of 12 amino acids. Between the trimmed V and J ends, which lost 5 bases and 6 bases, there was a span of 7 bases. CDR1 and CDR2 (germline): SGHTA, FQGNSA. For the CDR3, the DNA is TGTGCCAGCAGCCCCCGCTCCGGGGAGCTGTTTTTT. The encoded protein is CASSPRSGELFF.

This clone has a count of ten or more. The same CDR3 can be traced to other DNA sequences in this sample. The chain joins TRBV5-1 to TRBJ2-7, with a weak D call TRBD1 (6 bases). Trimming removed 4 bases at V and 5 bases at J, with 13 bases between. The CDR3 is 13 residues long. Germline CDR1 and CDR2: SGHRS and YFSETQ. CDR3 amino acids: CASSLTGYNEQYF. For the CDR3, the DNA is TGCGCCAGCAGCCTTACAGGGTACAACGAGCAGTACTTC.

This clone was seen many times. This chain connects TRBV20-1 to TRBJ2-4; D remains ambiguous. Germline V gene data show CDR1 as DFQATT and CDR2 as SNEGSKA (reference sequence). V shed 0 bases and J shed 2 bases, with 8 bases lying between them. The CDR3 runs to 14 residues. CDR3 sequence (DNA): TGCAGTGCTAGAGATCCCGCTACCAAAAACATTCAGTACTTC. It translates to CSARDPATKNIQYF.

The V gene is TRBV5-1, the J gene TRBJ1-2; D is unresolved. The CDR3 totals 14 residues. Germline V lookup: CDR1 SGHRS, CDR2 YFSETQ. V dropped 4 bases and J dropped 2 bases, with 12 bases sitting between them. CDR3 bases: TGCGCCAGCAGCCGGACGGACCTAAACTATGGCTACACCTTC. The encoded protein is CASSRTDLNYGYTF.

This clone came up many times. The chain combines TRBV3-1 with TRBJ1-2; D remains unclear. V lost 1 base, J lost 5 bases, and 5 bases lay in between. CDR1 LGHDT and CDR2 YNNKEL come from the germline V gene (reference sequence). The CDR3 has 12 residues. The chain's CDR3 is CASSQVSYGYTF. CDR3 coding DNA: TGTGCCAGCAGCCAAGTTTCGTATGGCTACACCTTC.

This clone is medium-sized. This sequence joins TRBV12-3 or TRBV12-4 and TRBJ2-2; D is perhaps TRBD1 or TRBD2 (7 bases each). The CDR3 extends over 15 amino acids. Deletions cut 6 bases from V and 5 bases from J, with 16 bases between. This chain's CDR3 is CASRGRQGGTGELFF. For the CDR3, the DNA is TGTGCCAGCAGGGGGAGACAGGGAGGGACCGGGGAGCTGTTTTTT.

In its sample, this clone ranks as medium-sized. The chain links TRBV6-5 to TRBJ2-3; no firm D call. V gave up 0 bases and J gave up 1 base, with 11 bases separating them. This CDR3 is built from 16 residues. The germline gives CDR1 MNHEY, CDR2 SVGAGI. CDR3 loop: CASSYSHGAGTDTQYF. In DNA, the CDR3 is TGTGCCAGCAGTTACTCGCACGGCGCAGGCACAGATACGCAGTATTTT.

This clone turned up a few times. V usage is TRBV6-1 and J usage is TRBJ2-1; a possible D gene is TRBD1 (5 bases). The CDR3 runs to 15 residues. Trimming took 5 bases from V and 4 from J, leaving 15 bases between them. Germline CDR1 is MNHNS and CDR2 is SASEGT. CDR3 sequence (DNA): TGTGCCAGCAGTATCGGAATTTCAGGGTACAATGAGCAGTTCTTC. Translation: CASSIGISGYNEQFF.

This clone occurred many times. The chain couples TRBV13 to TRBJ2-7; 8 bases match TRBD2. J lost 3 bases, V lost 5 bases, and 6 bases had no gene match. Germline CDR1 is PRHDT and CDR2 is FYEKMQ (reference sequence). The CDR3 has 14 residues. The CDR3 DNA is TGTGCCAGCAGCGACACCGGGACTAGCTACGAGCAGTACTTC. This codes for CASSDTGTSYEQYF.

There are many counts of this clone. This rearrangement joins TRBV5-5 to TRBJ2-3; 10 nucleotides match TRBD1. Germline CDR1 and CDR2: SGHKS and YYEKEE (reference sequence). CDR3 length: 15 residues. Unmatched junction bases numbered 7, after V lost 4 bases and J lost 5 bases. The CDR3 DNA sequence: TGTGCCAGCAGCACAACCGGGACAGGGGTAGATACGCAGTATTTT. Residues: CASSTTGTGVDTQYF.

This chain connects TRBV6-1 to TRBJ2-3; tentative D call: TRBD2 (5 bases). Germline CDR1 and CDR2: MNHNS and SASEGT. The CDR3 runs 14 residues. Trimming removed 6 bases at V and 5 bases at J, with 15 bases between. The CDR3 sequence is CASSERWAGDTQYF. CDR3 DNA sequence: TGTGCCAGCAGCGAACGGTGGGCGGGAGATACGCAGTATTTT.

Comment on this clone: The conserved phenylalanine or tryptophan normally closing the CDR3 is absent here, so this likely arose from a read error. V gene TRBV20-1 combines with J gene TRBJ1-4, with 7 positions matching TRBD1. This CDR3 comprises 14 residues. With 2 bases clipped from V and 8 bases from J, the junction kept 8 bases outside the gene matches. Germline CDR1 reads DFQATT; CDR2 reads SNEGSKA (reference sequence). CDR3 coding DNA: TGCAGTGCTAGATTAGGGGGCATCAACGAAAAACTGTTTCTT. This encodes CSARLGGINEKLFL.

This clone was seen ten or more times. This chain uses TRBV7-7 with TRBJ2-1, with 7 bases fitting TRBD2. The CDR3 sequence is 16 residues long. Germline trimming cut 5 bases from V and 1 base from J; bases unmatched to any gene: 8. Germline V lookup: CDR1 SSHAT, CDR2 FNYEAQ (reference sequence). CDR3 DNA sequence: TGTGCCAGCAGCCTAGAGACTAGCTGGTCCTACAATGAGCAGTTCTTC. This codes for CASSLETSWSYNEQFF.

This clone came up once. V is TRBV11-3 and J is TRBJ1-3; D is uncertain. Trimming removed 5 bases at V and 3 bases at J, with 8 bases between. This CDR3 region has 13 residues. CDR1 and CDR2 (germline): SGHNT, YENEEA. The CDR3 region is CASSLGSGNTIYF. The CDR3 DNA is TGTGCCAGCAGCCTCGGCAGTGGAAACACCATATATTTT.

This clone was counted at least ten times. This chain links TRBV11-2 with TRBJ2-3; no definite D call. The CDR3 has 16 residues. Germline values: CDR1 SGHAT, CDR2 FQNNGV. V was shortened by 4 bases and J by 6 bases, with 20 bases between the two germline ends. The CDR3 nucleotides are TGTGCCAGCAGCTCCGAGCTTAGCCGCGTGGGGGATACGCAGTATTTT. Translation gives CASSSELSRVGDTQYF.

By proportion, this clone is medium-sized. The gene calls are TRBV19 and TRBJ2-1; 13 bases line up with TRBD2. There are 15 residues in the CDR3. CDR1 and CDR2 (germline): LNHDA, SQIVND (reference sequence). J gave up 7 bases and V 3 bases, and 3 bases lay outside the gene matches. CDR3 nucleotides: TGTGCCAGTAGTATTAAACTAGCGGGGGGGAATGAGCAGTTCTTC. Its protein is CASSIKLAGGNEQFF.